What follows are 27 T cell receptor beta chains derived from one specimen sequenced in a study of vaccination effects on CD4 cells after COVID-19. The protocol was immunoSEQ multiplex PCR, while the TCRdb copy is restricted to in-frame clones and leaves out a portion. The table lists about 28,000 clones, around 75% of them singletons. Viral peptide pool expansion of antigen-specific CD4+ T cells preceded sequencing in the ViraFEST assay. CD4+ T cells were isolated after 10 days of culture. According to the study, vaccine recipients showed no prior SARS-CoV-2 infection and negative nucleocapsid antibodies. These receptors have no identified antigens. The material sequenced was CD4+ T cells from PBMCs cultured with SARS-CoV-2 spike peptides, taken before COVID-19 vaccination. All receptors come from a human donor who received a COVID-19 vaccine.

This chain joins TRBV5-6 and TRBJ1-2, with a possible D match to TRBD1 (5 bases). The length of the CDR3 is 13 residues. Germline loops: CDR1 SGHDT, CDR2 YYEEEE. The V gene lost 5 bases and the J gene lost 8 bases, with 16 bases spanning the gap. CDR3 sequence (DNA): TGTGCCAGCAGGGTGGGTGCGGGACGGGGCTACACCTTC. Translating it yields CASRVGAGRGYTF.

V usage is TRBV4-2 and J usage is TRBJ2-3; TRBD2 matches at 7 bases. The CDR3 is made up of 14 amino acids. V gave up 1 base and J gave up 4 bases; unmatched junction bases: 2. The germline V gene has CDR1 LGHNA and CDR2 YNFKEQ. This chain's CDR3 is CASSQGGRADTQYF. The DNA for the CDR3 is TGTGCCAGCAGCCAAGGTGGGAGGGCAGATACGCAGTATTTT.

The chain employs TRBV5-1 and TRBJ2-5; possibly TRBD1 or TRBD2 for D (7 bases each). Trimming pared 5 bases from V and 5 bases from J, leaving 16 bases between. The germline CDR1 and CDR2 sequences are SGHRS and YFSETQ. The CDR3 has 14 amino acids. CDR3 in amino acids: CASSSSGGVETQYF. CDR3 DNA sequence: TGCGCCAGCAGTTCGTCAGGGGGGGTGGAGACCCAGTACTTC. Complete variable domain (other parts from reference TRBV5-1 and TRBJ2-5): KAGVTQTPRYLIKTRGQQVTLSCSPISGHRSVSWYQQTPGQGLQFLFEYFSETQRNKGNFPGRFSGRQFSNSRSEMNVSTLELGDSALYLCASSSSGGVETQYFGPGTRLLVL.

The V call is TRBV19, the J call TRBJ2-5; no definite D call. The V end was cut by 6 bases, the J end by 1 base, with 12 bases between. The CDR3 covers 14 residues. The V gene's germline CDR1 is LNHDA and CDR2 SQIVND (reference sequence). The CDR3 protein is CASSRRQSQETQYF. DNA of the CDR3: TGTGCCAGTAGCCGACGGCAGAGCCAAGAGACCCAGTACTTC.

This chain joins TRBV3-1 (or the pseudogene TRBV3-2) and TRBJ2-5; possibly TRBD2 for D (6 bases). The CDR3 is made up of 16 amino acids. Germline loops: CDR1 LGHDT, CDR2 YNNKEL (reference sequence). The V gene lost 0 bases and the J gene lost 4 bases, with 15 bases spanning the gap. CDR3: CASSQEGALGGETQYF. CDR3 DNA: TGTGCCAGCAGCCAAGAAGGGGCCCTGGGGGGAGAGACCCAGTACTTC.

V gene TRBV13 combines with J gene TRBJ2-7, with a possible D match to TRBD2 (5 bases). With 8 bases removed from V and 11 bases from J, the gap between germline ends came to 28 bases. The CDR3 is 15 residues long. Germline values: CDR1 PRHDT, CDR2 FYEKMQ (reference sequence). The CDR3 here is CASGRLSLVSGPKYF. DNA for the CDR3: TGTGCCAGCGGCAGACTCTCCCTAGTAAGCGGACCAAAGTACTTC.

V gene TRBV25-1 combines with J gene TRBJ2-1; 9 bases fit TRBD2. Germline values: CDR1 MGHDK, CDR2 SYGVNS. V lost 5 bases to trimming and J lost 8 bases; unmatched junction nucleotides: 13. The CDR3 has 16 amino acids. This CDR3 reads CASSFKGSGSIYEQFF. DNA of the CDR3: TGTGCCAGCAGTTTTAAGGGTAGCGGGAGTATCTATGAGCAGTTCTTC.

This clone was found once. This chain's CDR3 is CASSLVHGGGTDTQYF. The CDR3 bases are TGTGCCAGCAGCTTAGTCCACGGGGGCGGCACAGATACGCAGTATTTT. The J gene is TRBJ2-3, the V gene TRBV7-9; either TRBD1 or TRBD2 may fit D (6 bases each). CDR3 length: 16 residues. V lost 1 base, J lost 1 base, and 12 bases lay in between. The germline gives CDR1 SEHNR, CDR2 FQNEAQ (reference sequence). Using reference TRBV7-9 and TRBJ2-3 for the parts outside the CDR3, the full variable domain is DTGVSQNPRHKITKRGQNVTFRCDPISEHNRLYWYRQTLGQGPEFLTYFQNEAQLEKSRLLSDRFSAERPKGSFSTLEIQRTEQGDSAMYLCASSLVHGGGTDTQYFGPGTRLTVL.

The chain combines TRBV25-1 with TRBJ2-5, with a possible D match to TRBD1 (8 bases). Trimming removed 4 bases from V and 5 bases from J, with 14 bases in between. CDR1 and CDR2 (germline): MGHDK, SYGVNS. The CDR3 contains 14 residues. This chain's CDR3 is CASSVQGGVETQYF. DNA of the CDR3: TGTGCCAGCAGTGTACAGGGGGGGGTGGAGACCCAGTACTTC.

The V call is TRBV6-5, the J call TRBJ1-6; perhaps TRBD1 as D (6 bases). The CDR3 extends over 13 amino acids. Trimming removed 0 bases from V and 10 bases from J, with 7 bases in between. The germline V gene encodes CDR1 MNHEY and CDR2 SVGAGI. The CDR3 sequence: CASSYSTGSPLHF. In DNA, the CDR3 is TGTGCCAGCAGTTACTCGACAGGATCACCCCTCCACTTT.

This rearrangement joins TRBV19 to TRBJ2-5, with D maybe TRBD1 (5 bases). Germline V gives CDR1 LNHDA, CDR2 SQIVND (reference sequence). Trimming removed 7 bases from V and 1 base from J, with 10 bases in between. The CDR3 runs 13 residues. The DNA for the CDR3 is TGTGCCAGTAAGGGTCAGGGCCAAGAGACCCAGTACTTC. Encoded protein: CASKGQGQETQYF.

V gene TRBV11-2 combines with J gene TRBJ2-3; tentative D call: TRBD2 (5 bases). This CDR3 has 17 amino acids. Germline CDR1 SGHAT, CDR2 FQNNGV. V was trimmed by 1 base and J by 4 bases, leaving 18 bases between them. The CDR3 here is CASSLGRLAEIADTQYF. CDR3 in DNA: TGTGCCAGCAGCTTAGGTAGGCTAGCCGAGATCGCAGATACGCAGTATTTT.

CDR3 loop: CASSTRDGAYEQYF. For the CDR3, the DNA is TGTGCCAGTAGTACCCGGGACGGAGCCTACGAGCAGTACTTC. The chain joins TRBV19 to TRBJ2-7, with D perhaps given as TRBD1 or TRBD2 (5 bases each). Germline CDR1 LNHDA, CDR2 SQIVND (reference sequence). V lost 4 bases and J lost 2, with 12 bases in between. This CDR3 spans 14 amino acids.

This sequence joins TRBV5-1 and TRBJ1-6; 7 nucleotides match TRBD1. The CDR3 totals 15 residues. J gave up 9 bases and V 6 bases, and 12 bases lay outside the gene matches. CDR1 and CDR2 from the germline V gene are SGHRS and YFSETQ. The CDR3 sequence: CASKPGGTESSPLHF. Here the CDR3 DNA reads TGCGCCAGCAAACCAGGGGGGACGGAATCTTCACCCCTCCACTTT.

In nucleotides, the CDR3 is TGTGCCAGCAGTTCCCCCCCCGGTGGTAGGGACACTGAAGCTTTCTTT. Amino acid sequence: CASSSPPGGRDTEAFF. The chain combines TRBV28 with TRBJ1-1; D is unclear. CDR1 is MDHEN and CDR2 is SYDVKM in the germline V gene. The CDR3 has 16 amino acids. V gave up 4 bases and J gave up 3 bases, with 18 bases separating them.

V usage is TRBV10-3 and J usage is TRBJ2-2; 13 bases line up with TRBD2. Per the germline V gene, CDR1 is ENHRY and CDR2 is SYGVKD. With V trimmed by 8 bases and J by 1 base, 13 bases remained unmatched. This CDR3 has 19 residues. CDR3 sequence reads: CAIPNGGLAGPQNTGELFF. The CDR3 DNA follows: TGTGCCATCCCTAACGGGGGACTAGCGGGACCCCAGAACACCGGGGAGCTGTTTTTT.

The chain employs TRBV5-4 and TRBJ1-2; D perhaps matches TRBD1 (6 bases). This CDR3 spans 16 amino acids. V was clipped by 5 bases and J by 1 base, with 18 bases between them. Looked up from germline, CDR1 is SGHNT and CDR2 is YYREEE (reference sequence). The CDR3 region is CASRKQQGVHNYGYTF. The CDR3 DNA reads TGTGCCAGCAGGAAACAACAGGGCGTACATAACTATGGCTACACCTTC.

The V and J genes are TRBV5-6 and TRBJ1-6; D is unresolved. Germline CDR1 SGHDT, CDR2 YYEEEE. The CDR3 sequence is 14 residues long. Trimming shortened V by 0 bases and J by 10 bases, and 11 bases separated the two germline ends. CDR3 amino acids: CASSLERGDSPLHF. The DNA for the CDR3 is TGTGCCAGCAGCTTGGAGCGGGGAGACTCACCCCTCCACTTT.

The gene calls are TRBV4-3 and TRBJ2-5; D may match TRBD1 or TRBD2 (5 bases each). This CDR3 has 16 amino acids. Trimming stripped 0 bases from V and 5 bases from J, with 16 bases between. Looked up from germline, CDR1 is LGHNA and CDR2 is YSLEER. CDR3 region: CASSQERGDYLETQYF. The CDR3 nucleotides read TGCGCCAGCAGCCAAGAAAGGGGAGACTATCTGGAGACCCAGTACTTC.

This clone showed up just a few times. The V gene is TRBV20-1, the J gene TRBJ2-3; unclear D gene. This CDR3 comprises 11 residues. Germline CDR1 is DFQATT and CDR2 is SNEGSKA (reference sequence). V lost 8 bases, J lost 4 bases, and 10 bases lay in between. The CDR3, as DNA: TGCAGTCCCGCCCGGCCAGATACGCAGTATTTT. It codes for CSPARPDTQYF.

The genes are TRBV19 and TRBJ1-1, with a possible D match to TRBD1 (5 bases). The CDR3 covers 14 residues. The V and J ends lost 9 bases and 4 bases respectively, with 18 bases between them. Germline V CDR1 and CDR2: LNHDA, SQIVND (reference sequence). The CDR3: CASKAGGRVTEAFF. The CDR3 DNA sequence: TGTGCCAGCAAAGCCGGGGGGAGAGTCACTGAAGCTTTCTTT.

The rearrangement links TRBV9 to TRBJ1-5; D may be TRBD1 (5 bases). CDR1 is SGDLS and CDR2 is YYNGEE in the germline V gene. Trimming took 0 bases from V and 0 from J, leaving 28 bases between them. The CDR3 runs to 22 residues. The CDR3 nucleotides read TGTGCCAGCAGCGTAGAGTTTCGGGGGGGGACGGAGGTTTGCGATAGCAATCAGCCCCAGCATTTT. Translated: CASSVEFRGGTEVCDSNQPQHF.

This clone has more than one count but fewer than ten. The chain employs TRBV5-1 and TRBJ1-2; a weak D match, TRBD1 (6 bases). The germline V gene has CDR1 SGHRS and CDR2 YFSETQ. V was pared by 4 bases and J by 2 bases, with 9 bases between. CDR3 length: 13 amino acids. Here the CDR3 reads CASSPGQNYGYTF. The DNA of the CDR3 is TGCGCCAGCAGCCCCGGACAGAACTATGGCTACACCTTC.

This clone was picked up a small number of times. The rearrangement joins TRBV5-8 to TRBJ1-1, with D perhaps TRBD1 (6 bases). The ends were cut back, 2 bases at V and 8 bases at J, with 13 bases in the middle. CDR1 SGHTS and CDR2 YDEGEE come from the germline V gene. The CDR3 totals 13 residues. The DNA for the CDR3 is TGTGCCAGCAGCTTTTGGAGGACAGCCGAAGCTTTCTTT. It codes for CASSFWRTAEAFF.

This clone came up once. This rearrangement joins TRBV7-2 to TRBJ1-1; perhaps TRBD1 as D (5 bases). The CDR3 contains 14 residues. The V end lost 8 bases, the J end lost 4 bases, and 17 bases lay between the germline ends. Germline CDR1 and CDR2: SGHTA and FQGNSA. This CDR3 reads CASGRDAGGTEAFF. The DNA of the CDR3 is TGTGCCAGCGGTCGGGACGCGGGGGGCACTGAAGCTTTCTTT. The full variable domain, with the rest looked up from reference TRBV7-2 and TRBJ1-1, is GAGVSQSPSNKVTEKGKDVELRCDPISGHTALYWYRQSLGQGLEFLIYFQGNSAPDKSGLPSDRFSAERTGGSVSTLTIQRTQQEDSAVYLCASGRDAGGTEAFFGQGTRLTVV.

This chain joins TRBV19 and TRBJ2-2, with TRBD1 matching 8 bases. Germline CDR1 is LNHDA and CDR2 is SQIVND (reference sequence). Losses at the gene ends were 6 bases for V and 0 bases for J; bases not matched to a gene: 3. CDR3 length equals 15 residues. This chain's CDR3 is CASSPGQANTGELFF. Here the CDR3 DNA reads TGTGCCAGTAGCCCGGGACAGGCGAACACCGGGGAGCTGTTTTTT.

Only one count was recorded for this clone. The chain employs TRBV6-1 and TRBJ1-3, with D hard to call. The germline V gene encodes CDR1 MNHNS and CDR2 SASEGT. The V and J ends lost 3 bases and 4 bases respectively, with 7 bases between them. The length of the CDR3 is 13 residues. Here the CDR3 DNA reads TGTGCCAGCAGTGACACACGGGGAAACACCATATATTTT. Translation: CASSDTRGNTIYF.